One sample yielded the 32 T cell receptor beta chains listed below, sequenced in a study of CD8 T cells in Susac syndrome. Reverse transcription used about 0.45 to 1 ug RNA and random hexamers. TCRdb re-analysed the immunoSEQ multiplex PCR reads in MiXCR, keeping a single row per CDR3 protein. Counted here are 160,000 or so distinct CDR3 sequences, 85% to 95% occurring once; the ten biggest clones make up over 0.11%. The sequencing sample was made of CD4+ T cells from PBMCs. The receptors were gathered from a human donor in good health.

The V and J genes are TRBV5-1 and TRBJ1-1, with 8 bases lining up with TRBD1. Trimming took 3 bases from V and 4 from J; bases not matched to a gene: 2. The CDR3 extends over 13 amino acids. CDR1 and CDR2 (germline): SGHRS, YFSETQ. The chain's CDR3 is CASSWTGPTEAFF. The CDR3 DNA sequence: TGCGCCAGCAGCTGGACAGGGCCCACTGAAGCTTTCTTT.

The chain couples TRBV5-1 to TRBJ1-1, with a weak D call TRBD1 (6 bases). The CDR3 has 15 amino acids. Trimming stripped 0 bases from V and 4 bases from J, with 13 bases between. Germline CDR1 and CDR2: SGHRS and YFSETQ. The DNA of the CDR3 is TGCGCCAGCAGCTTGGGGCCAGGGGATGGCACTGAAGCTTTCTTT. It encodes CASSLGPGDGTEAFF.

V and J are TRBV7-2 and TRBJ1-2; no definite D call. Trimming left V 4 bases short and J 8 bases short, with 14 bases between. The CDR3 loop spans 13 amino acids. The germline CDR1 and CDR2 sequences are SGHTA and FQGNSA. The CDR3 spells CASSSQSYDGYTF. The CDR3 coding sequence is TGTGCCAGCAGCTCCCAATCCTATGACGGCTACACCTTC.

The rearrangement joins TRBV5-1 to TRBJ2-7, with D uncertain. The CDR3 is 15 amino acids. V dropped 1 base and J dropped 1 base, with 12 bases sitting between them. Germline CDR1 SGHRS, CDR2 YFSETQ. The CDR3 sequence is CASSLSLGSSYEQYF. The CDR3 DNA reads TGCGCCAGCAGCTTGAGTCTGGGGTCGTCCTACGAGCAGTACTTC.

The chain couples TRBV4-1 to TRBJ1-2; 7 bases line up with TRBD1. V was pared by 0 bases and J by 3 bases, with 10 bases of the junction left unmatched. The CDR3 totals 17 residues. Germline V lookup: CDR1 MGHRA, CDR2 YSYEKL. The CDR3 spells CASSQDRLGTDDYGYTF. CDR3 nucleotide sequence: TGCGCCAGCAGCCAAGATCGGCTAGGGACAGACGACTATGGCTACACCTTC.

This rearrangement joins TRBV7-2 to TRBJ2-1; TRBD2 might be the D (6 bases). This CDR3 is built from 13 residues. CDR1 is SGHTA, CDR2 FQGNSA, per germline. With 5 bases removed from V and 15 bases from J, the gap between germline ends came to 20 bases. CDR3 amino acids: CASSPQNGGDRFF. CDR3 DNA: TGTGCCAGCAGCCCCCAGAACGGGGGTGATCGGTTCTTC.

The chain recombines TRBV20-1 with TRBJ1-6; D is uncertain. The CDR3 is made up of 16 amino acids. Trimming removed 0 bases at V and 1 base at J, with 10 bases between. CDR1 and CDR2 from the germline V gene are DFQATT and SNEGSKA (reference sequence). The CDR3 DNA is TGCAGTGCTAGAGATCCGGGCAGGTCCTATAATTCACCCCTCCACTTT. Translation: CSARDPGRSYNSPLHF.

The chain is built from TRBV29-1 and TRBJ1-2; D is perhaps TRBD1 (5 bases). V was pared by 4 bases and J by 6 bases, with 15 bases between. The germline CDR1 and CDR2 sequences are SQVTM and ANQGSEA. This CDR3 has 13 residues. The DNA for the CDR3 is TGCAGCGTTGTAAGTGGGGCCGACCATGGCTACACCTTC. Encoded protein: CSVVSGADHGYTF. Based on the CDR3 plus reference TRBV29-1 and TRBJ1-2, the full variable domain is SAVISQKPSRDICQRGTSLTIQCQVDSQVTMMFWYRQQPGQSLTLIATANQGSEATYESGFVIDKFPISRPNLTFSTLTVSNMSPEDSSIYLCSVVSGADHGYTFGSGTRLTVV.

The V gene is TRBV9, the J gene TRBJ2-2; D is ambiguous. Germline V lookup: CDR1 SGDLS, CDR2 YYNGEE. CDR3 length equals 16 residues. Trimming removed 0 bases at V and 5 bases at J, with 14 bases between. CDR3 bases: TGTGCCAGCAGCGTAGGGGAAGGGTTGGAAACCGGGGAGCTGTTTTTT. Translation: CASSVGEGLETGELFF.

V is TRBV20-1 and J is TRBJ2-3; either TRBD1 or TRBD2 may fit D (7 bases each). The CDR3 has 13 residues. Germline lookup yields CDR1 DFQATT and CDR2 SNEGSKA (reference sequence). CDR3 amino acids: CSPGGVVSDTQYF. The DNA of the CDR3 is TGCTCCCCAGGGGGGGTTGTCTCAGATACGCAGTATTTT.

The chain links TRBV7-3 to TRBJ2-7; 11 bases map to TRBD1. The length of the CDR3 is 15 residues. With 5 bases clipped from V and 3 bases from J, the junction kept 6 bases outside the gene matches. Looked up from germline, CDR1 is SGHTA and CDR2 is FQGTGA. The CDR3 DNA reads TGTGCCAGCAGCCTCGGACAGGGGGCCGGCTACGAGCAGTACTTC. It translates to CASSLGQGAGYEQYF.

This chain joins TRBV5-1 and TRBJ2-2; no clear D. This CDR3 is 12 amino acids long. Germline V gene sequence: CDR1 SGHRS, CDR2 YFSETQ. V lost 3 bases to trimming and J lost 9 bases, with 9 bases between them. As DNA, the CDR3 is TGCGCCAGCAGCTCCTCGTATAGGGAGCTGTTTTTT. It specifies CASSSSYRELFF.

This rearrangement joins TRBV14 to TRBJ2-1, with 11 bases identical to TRBD1. This CDR3 region has 19 residues. Looked up from germline, CDR1 is SGHDN and CDR2 is FVKESK. Trimming took 0 bases from V and 5 from J; bases not matched to a gene: 12. The CDR3 spells CASSQDLWDRGDPNNEQFF. In nucleotides, the CDR3 is TGTGCCAGCAGCCAAGATCTGTGGGACAGGGGGGATCCTAACAATGAGCAGTTCTTC.

The J gene is TRBJ2-1, the V gene TRBV7-2; D is ambiguous. Deletions cut 5 bases from V and 6 bases from J, with 17 bases between. Looked up from germline, CDR1 is SGHTA and CDR2 is FQGNSA. This CDR3 is built from 15 residues. CDR3 bases: TGTGCCAGCAGCCTCCAAGGTGCTTCCCCCAATGAGCAGTTCTTC. As protein: CASSLQGASPNEQFF.

This chain connects TRBV20-1 to TRBJ2-7, with D unclear. The CDR3 loop spans 14 amino acids. The germline V and J ends were trimmed by 1 base and 5 bases, with 15 bases remaining between them. The germline V gene has CDR1 DFQATT and CDR2 SNEGSKA (reference sequence). This CDR3 reads CSARARALFNEQYF. The CDR3 nucleotides are TGCAGTGCTAGAGCAAGGGCTTTATTCAACGAGCAGTACTTC.

The chain combines TRBV20-1 with TRBJ2-2; possible D gene TRBD2, 5 bases. This CDR3 contains 14 residues. Trimming stripped 4 bases from V and 0 bases from J, with 9 bases between. Germline values: CDR1 DFQATT, CDR2 SNEGSKA (reference sequence). CDR3 loop: CSAKLGANTGELFF. The CDR3 DNA is TGCAGTGCTAAACTCGGGGCGAACACCGGGGAGCTGTTTTTT.

The V gene is TRBV6-5, the J gene TRBJ2-3; D is ambiguous. Germline V CDR1 and CDR2: MNHEY, SVGAGI. The V and J ends lost 6 bases and 2 bases respectively, with 3 bases between them. The CDR3 is 11 amino acids. As DNA, the CDR3 is TGTGCCAGCAGATACACAGATACGCAGTATTTT. Residues: CASRYTDTQYF.

The gene calls are TRBV20-1 and TRBJ2-3; D not certain. V was cut by 3 bases and J by 4 bases, with 2 bases left in between. CDR1 is DFQATT, CDR2 SNEGSKA, per germline (reference sequence). This CDR3 has 10 residues. As DNA, the CDR3 is TGCAGTGCTAGCGCAGATACGCAGTATTTT. This encodes CSASADTQYF.

This clonotype was detected once. This chain links TRBV7-9 with TRBJ1-1; 11 nucleotides match TRBD1. The germline V gene has CDR1 SEHNR and CDR2 FQNEAQ (reference sequence). V trimming: 4 bases; J trimming: 10 bases; junction bases outside the gene matches: 5. This CDR3 spans 13 amino acids. CDR3 DNA: TGTGCCAGCAGCTGGGGGACAGGGGGACGAGCTTTCTTT. Translating it yields CASSWGTGGRAFF.

The rearrangement joins TRBV29-1 to TRBJ1-1, with D perhaps TRBD1 (5 bases). V lost 7 bases and J lost 5, with 11 bases in between. Germline CDR1 and CDR2: SQVTM and ANQGSEA. CDR3 size: 11 residues. The CDR3 sequence: CSGGQGTEAFF. The CDR3 nucleotides read TGCAGCGGGGGCCAGGGAACTGAAGCTTTCTTT.

V usage is TRBV3-1 and J usage is TRBJ1-6, with a possible D match to TRBD1 (6 bases). The CDR3 sequence is 15 residues long. CDR1 is LGHDT and CDR2 is YNNKEL in the germline V gene (reference sequence). Trimming removed 0 bases at V and 13 bases at J, with 16 bases between. CDR3 protein: CASSQEILDRWPLHF. The DNA of the CDR3 is TGTGCCAGCAGCCAAGAAATCCTTGACAGGTGGCCCCTCCACTTT. Filled out from reference TRBV3-1 and TRBJ1-6, the complete variable domain reads DTAVSQTPKYLVTQMGNDKSIKCEQNLGHDTMYWYKQDSKKFLKIMFSYNNKELIINETVPNRFSPKSPDKAHLNLHINSLELGDSAVYFCASSQEILDRWPLHFGNGTRLTVT.

The V and J genes are TRBV9 and TRBJ2-3, with 13 nucleotides matching TRBD2. Looked up from germline, CDR1 is SGDLS and CDR2 is YYNGEE. V was clipped by 4 bases and J by 7 bases; unmatched bases: 12. This CDR3 has 17 amino acids. The CDR3 coding sequence is TGTGCCAGCAGCCATCAGCGACTAGCGGGGGGAAACCATACGCAGTATTTT. Amino acids: CASSHQRLAGGNHTQYF.

V and J are TRBV27 and TRBJ1-2; D ambiguous. Trimming left V 1 base short and J 6 bases short, with 15 bases between. Germline values: CDR1 MNHEY, CDR2 SMNVEV (reference sequence). The length of the CDR3 is 15 residues. In DNA, the CDR3 is TGTGCCAGCAGTTTATGGGGTTCGGCAGTAGATGGCTACACCTTC. It is translated as CASSLWGSAVDGYTF.

The genes are TRBV12-3 or TRBV12-4 and TRBJ2-5, with D possibly matching TRBD2 (6 bases). V shed 3 bases and J shed 4 bases, with 15 bases lying between them. This CDR3 spans 15 amino acids. CDR3 residues: CASSFGMAEGETQYF. CDR3 DNA: TGTGCCAGCAGTTTTGGTATGGCGGAGGGAGAGACCCAGTACTTC.

The chain uses TRBV10-3 and TRBJ2-7; D remains unclear. Deletions cut 3 bases from V and 4 bases from J, with 7 bases between. The CDR3 loop spans 12 amino acids. From germline, CDR1 is ENHRY and CDR2 SYGVKD. The CDR3 reads CAISDTGYEQYF. CDR3 in DNA: TGTGCCATCAGTGACACGGGTTACGAGCAGTACTTC.

V and J are TRBV12-3 or TRBV12-4 and TRBJ2-1; the match to TRBD2 covers 10 bases. The CDR3 consists of 14 residues. The V segment lost 3 bases and the J segment 9 bases; nucleotides outside the gene matches: 5. The CDR3 sequence is CASSLSGREGEQFF. CDR3 in DNA: TGTGCCAGCAGTTTGAGCGGGAGGGAAGGTGAGCAGTTCTTC.

This clonotype is a singleton in its sample. V and J are TRBV3-1 and TRBJ2-2; 10 nucleotides align to TRBD1. Per germline, CDR1 LGHDT and CDR2 YNNKEL (reference sequence). The CDR3 sequence is 17 residues long. Losses at the gene ends were 4 bases for V and 5 bases for J; bases not matched to a gene: 10. CDR3 region: CASSLRTGGLTTGELFF. The CDR3 nucleotides are TGTGCCAGCAGCCTCAGGACAGGGGGACTGACGACCGGGGAGCTGTTTTTT.

The J gene is TRBJ2-1, the V gene TRBV7-3; TRBD1 agrees at 10 bases. The CDR3 has 18 amino acids. Germline V lookup: CDR1 SGHTA, CDR2 FQGTGA. Losses at the gene ends were 4 bases for V and 4 bases for J; bases not matched to a gene: 13. The chain's CDR3 is CASSSLTGTGEVYNEQFF. CDR3 coding DNA: TGTGCCAGCAGCTCCCTTACCGGGACAGGGGAAGTGTACAATGAGCAGTTCTTC.

The chain has TRBV6-5 and TRBJ1-6; D gene ambiguous. The V gene lost 2 bases and the J gene lost 13 bases, with 9 bases spanning the gap. The CDR3 loop spans 12 amino acids. The germline gives CDR1 MNHEY, CDR2 SVGAGI. Here the CDR3 DNA reads TGTGCCAGCAGTTACCGCTTTTCGCCCCTCCACTTT. It encodes CASSYRFSPLHF.

The genes are TRBV6-5 and TRBJ2-7; TRBD2 might be the D (6 bases). The germline V gene encodes CDR1 MNHEY and CDR2 SVGAGI. CDR3 length equals 14 residues. Trimming took 6 bases from V and 1 from J, leaving 13 bases between them. DNA of the CDR3: TGTGCCAGCAGCCCCGTTGGGAGGTCCTACGAGCAGTACTTC. It is translated as CASSPVGRSYEQYF.

This chain connects TRBV7-3 to TRBJ1-6, with TRBD1 matching 8 bases. Germline V gene data show CDR1 as SGHTA and CDR2 as FQGTGA. The CDR3 has 15 amino acids. Losses at the gene ends were 1 base for V and 10 bases for J; bases not matched to a gene: 6. This chain's CDR3 is CASSLNAGGSSPLHF. The CDR3 nucleotides read TGTGCCAGCAGCTTAAACGCAGGGGGCTCCTCACCCCTCCACTTT.

This clonotype was picked up one time. The rearrangement uses TRBV19 and TRBJ2-5; 9 nucleotides match TRBD1. Losses at the gene ends were 5 bases for V and 5 bases for J; bases not matched to a gene: 9. Germline-derived CDR1 and CDR2 are LNHDA and SQIVND (reference sequence). This CDR3 contains 15 residues. CDR3: CASSPAGQGGETQYF. The DNA of the CDR3 is TGTGCCAGTAGTCCAGCGGGACAGGGAGGGGAGACCCAGTACTTC.